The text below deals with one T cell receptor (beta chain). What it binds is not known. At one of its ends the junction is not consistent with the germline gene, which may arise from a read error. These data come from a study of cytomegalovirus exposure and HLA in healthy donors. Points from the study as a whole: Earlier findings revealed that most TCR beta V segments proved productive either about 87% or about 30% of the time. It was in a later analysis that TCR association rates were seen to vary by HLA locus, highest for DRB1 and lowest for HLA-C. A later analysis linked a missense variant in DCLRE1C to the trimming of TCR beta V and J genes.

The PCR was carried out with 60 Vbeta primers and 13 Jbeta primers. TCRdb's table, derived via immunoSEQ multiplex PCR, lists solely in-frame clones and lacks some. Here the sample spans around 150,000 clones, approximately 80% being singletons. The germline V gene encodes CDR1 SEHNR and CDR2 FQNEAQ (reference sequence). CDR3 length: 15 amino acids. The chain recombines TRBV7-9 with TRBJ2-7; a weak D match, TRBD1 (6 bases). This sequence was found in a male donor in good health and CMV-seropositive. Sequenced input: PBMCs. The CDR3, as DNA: TGTTCCAGCAGCCTTGGGGCAGGGGTCTCCTACGAGCAGTACTTC. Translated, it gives CSSSLGAGVSYEQYF.